These 20 T cell receptor beta chains originate from one sample sequenced in a study of T-cell memory formation after mild COVID-19. Via MiXCR, TCRdb re-called the 5' RACE reads, giving one row per CDR3 protein. This sample has some 180,000 distinct CDR3 sequences, with over 10% found just once. The sample taken for sequencing was PBMCs or a T cell subset sorted from them (not recorded which). These receptors originate from a man between 18 and 29 years old who had mild COVID-19 (a few samples of this study predate the infection). Cell type and time point are not known.

This clonotype was picked up a small number of times. The V call is TRBV29-1, the J call TRBJ1-1; D unclear. Germline CDR1 is SQVTM and CDR2 is ANQGSEA. Between the trimmed V and J ends, which lost 7 bases and 4 bases, there was a span of 10 bases. The CDR3 contains 11 residues. Here the CDR3 DNA reads TGCAGCGCCGGGAGGGCCACTGAAGCTTTCTTT. Translating gives CSAGRATEAFF.

The rearrangement links TRBV4-1 to TRBJ1-1, with TRBD1 identical over 8 bases. The V gene's germline CDR1 is MGHRA and CDR2 YSYEKL. V lost 0 bases and J lost 5; bases outside the gene matches: 11. The CDR3 runs to 17 residues. CDR3: CASSQDVRQGARTEAFF. The CDR3 DNA reads TGCGCCAGCAGCCAAGATGTGAGGCAGGGGGCGCGGACTGAAGCTTTCTTT.

In its sample, this clonotype was seen a few times. The V gene is TRBV7-2, the J gene TRBJ2-3; no clear D. This CDR3 is built from 15 residues. Germline V gene lookup returns CDR1 SGHTA and CDR2 FQGNSA. Between the trimmed V and J ends, which lost 3 bases and 1 base, there was a span of 11 bases. The CDR3 reads CASSFQARRTDTQYF. The CDR3 bases are TGTGCCAGCAGCTTTCAGGCTAGGCGCACAGATACGCAGTATTTT.

The gene calls are TRBV7-2 and TRBJ2-7; the D call may be TRBD1 or TRBD2 (5 bases each). Germline V gene sequence: CDR1 SGHTA, CDR2 FQGNSA. Trimming took 1 base from V and 1 from J, leaving 11 bases between them. This CDR3 has 15 residues. The CDR3, as DNA: TGTGCCAGCAGCTTAGGAGGGGATCCGTCCTACGAGCAGTACGTC. It translates to CASSLGGDPSYEQYV.

The chain combines TRBV28 with TRBJ1-1; 11 nucleotides match TRBD1. Trimming at V came to 9 bases and at J to 7 bases, leaving 7 bases not matched to a gene. CDR1 MDHEN and CDR2 SYDVKM come from the germline V gene. The CDR3 spans 13 residues. CDR3 nucleotide sequence: TGTGCCAGTCTACCGGGACAGGGGGGTGAAGCTTTCTTT. Translated: CASLPGQGGEAFF. Combining the CDR3 with reference TRBV28 and TRBJ1-1 gives the whole variable domain DVKVTQSSRYLVKRTGEKVFLECVQDMDHENMFWYRQDPGLGLRLIYFSYDVKMKEKGDIPEGYSVSREKKERFSLILESASTNQTSMYLCASLPGQGGEAFFGQGTRLTVV.

This clonotype was found a few times. The chain joins TRBV5-1 to TRBJ2-4; no clear D. Germline assignment: CDR1 SGHRS and CDR2 YFSETQ. This CDR3 contains 14 residues. V lost 6 bases and J 0 bases, leaving 10 bases between the germline ends. As DNA, the CDR3 is TGCGCCAGCACCCTGGACCTAGCCAAAAACATTCAGTACTTC. Its protein product is CASTLDLAKNIQYF.

The chain combines TRBV6-5 with TRBJ1-5; no firm D call. This CDR3 is built from 13 residues. The V gene's germline CDR1 is MNHEY and CDR2 SVGAGI. Trimming removed 0 bases from V and 6 bases from J, with 6 bases in between. In nucleotides, the CDR3 is TGTGCCAGCAGTTACTCGGGGAGTCAGCCCCAGCATTTT. Its translation is CASSYSGSQPQHF.

This clonotype has a handful of counts. This chain connects TRBV7-9 to TRBJ1-1; the D is unclear. Germline V lookup: CDR1 SEHNR, CDR2 FQNEAQ (reference sequence). Trimming removed 7 bases from V and 0 bases from J, with 12 bases in between. CDR3 length: 14 amino acids. CDR3 amino acids: CASTGGNMNTEAFF. As DNA, the CDR3 is TGTGCCAGCACGGGAGGGAACATGAACACTGAAGCTTTCTTT.

This clonotype has just a few counts. The chain employs TRBV12-3 or TRBV12-4 and TRBJ1-6; 7 bases map to TRBD1. The CDR3 is 15 residues long. The J segment lost 6 bases and the V segment lost 6 bases, leaving 8 bases of the junction unmatched. As DNA, the CDR3 is TGTGCCAGCAGCCGCCAGGGGGACGCTAATTCACCCCTCCACTTT. Protein: CASSRQGDANSPLHF.

This clonotype was seen at least ten times. The V gene is TRBV7-9, the J gene TRBJ1-4; no definite D call. Trimming removed 3 bases at V and 5 bases at J, with 13 bases between. Germline values: CDR1 SEHNR, CDR2 FQNEAQ (reference sequence). The CDR3 contains 15 residues. The CDR3 nucleotides read TGTGCCAGCAGCTTGGTAGGAGAGTCAAATGAAAAACTGTTTTTT. It translates to CASSLVGESNEKLFF. The whole variable domain, filled in from reference TRBV7-9 and TRBJ1-4, reads DTGVSQNPRHKITKRGQNVTFRCDPISEHNRLYWYRQTLGQGPEFLTYFQNEAQLEKSRLLSDRFSAERPKGSFSTLEIQRTEQGDSAMYLCASSLVGESNEKLFFGSGTQLSVL.

The chain uses TRBV15 and TRBJ1-6; a weak D match, TRBD1 (6 bases). Germline lookup yields CDR1 LNHNV and CDR2 YYDKDF (reference sequence). V lost 1 base and J 11 bases, leaving 24 bases between the germline ends. The CDR3 length is 18 residues. The CDR3 spells CATSRGGPRGTVSAPLHF. The CDR3 DNA sequence: TGTGCCACCAGCAGAGGGGGACCCAGGGGTACGGTGTCTGCACCCCTCCACTTT.

The DNA of the CDR3 is TGCGCCAGCAGCCGTCTCGGCACTGAAGCTTTCTTT. Translated: CASSRLGTEAFF. This chain uses TRBV4-1 with TRBJ1-1; unclear D gene. Trimming took 4 bases from V and 4 from J, leaving 7 bases between them. Germline lookup yields CDR1 MGHRA and CDR2 YSYEKL. CDR3 length: 12 residues.

This chain links TRBV29-1 with TRBJ2-6; no definite D call. CDR3 size: 13 residues. CDR1 is SQVTM, CDR2 ANQGSEA, per germline. V lost 4 bases, J lost 0 bases, and 4 bases lay in between. DNA for the CDR3: TGCAGCGTTGCGGGCTCTGGGGCCAACGTCCTGACTTTC. It codes for CSVAGSGANVLTF.

This clonotype occurred a few times. The CDR3, as DNA: TGTGCCAGCTCACCCCTAGCGGGGGGGTCCTCCTACGAGCAGTACTTC. As protein: CASSPLAGGSSYEQYF. The chain recombines TRBV18 with TRBJ2-7, with 12 bases that match TRBD2. V lost 3 bases, J lost 0 bases, and 3 bases stayed unmatched. In germline, CDR1 is KGHSH, CDR2 LQKENI. The CDR3 runs to 16 residues.

This clonotype was observed a few times. The V call is TRBV15, the J call TRBJ1-2; D may be TRBD1 (5 bases). Germline-derived CDR1 and CDR2 are LNHNV and YYDKDF (reference sequence). CDR3 size: 15 residues. The V end lost 1 base, the J end lost 6 bases, and 15 bases lay between the germline ends. CDR3 protein: CATSRGGASTNGYTF. The CDR3 DNA reads TGTGCCACCAGCAGAGGTGGGGCCTCCACCAATGGCTACACCTTC.

The rearrangement links TRBV12-3 or TRBV12-4 to TRBJ1-4, with 8 bases identical to TRBD1. The CDR3 has 15 amino acids. J gave up 4 bases and V 5 bases, and 6 bases lay outside the gene matches. CDR3 amino acids: CASSIRGRDNEKLFF. The CDR3, as DNA: TGTGCCAGCAGTATCAGGGGGCGGGATAATGAAAAACTGTTTTTT.

This clonotype was observed a handful of times. The V and J genes are TRBV14 and TRBJ1-2, with 7 bases matching TRBD1. The CDR3 is 13 amino acids. Trimming took 4 bases from V and 5 from J; bases not matched to a gene: 4. The germline gives CDR1 SGHDN, CDR2 FVKESK. CDR3 protein: CASSPRTGYGYTF. The CDR3 DNA follows: TGTGCCAGCAGCCCCCGGACAGGTTATGGCTACACCTTC.

The V gene is TRBV4-1, the J gene TRBJ2-5; 11 nucleotides match TRBD2. Germline CDR1 and CDR2: MGHRA and YSYEKL. V gave up 5 bases and J gave up 1 base; unmatched junction bases: 3. The CDR3 length is 15 residues. The CDR3 loop is CASSSGTSGQETQYF. CDR3 DNA sequence: TGCGCCAGCAGCTCCGGGACTAGCGGCCAAGAGACCCAGTACTTC.

V and J are TRBV15 and TRBJ1-4; maybe TRBD1 (6 bases). Trimming removed 3 bases from V and 7 bases from J, with 15 bases in between. The CDR3 runs to 15 residues. Germline V gene lookup returns CDR1 LNHNV and CDR2 YYDKDF (reference sequence). CDR3 residues: CATSRGQGLGEKLFF. In nucleotides, the CDR3 is TGTGCCACCAGCAGGGGCCAGGGGTTGGGTGAAAAACTGTTTTTT. Supplemented by reference TRBV15 and TRBJ1-4, the full variable domain reads DAMVIQNPRYQVTQFGKPVTLSCSQTLNHNVMYWYQQKSSQAPKLLFHYYDKDFNNEADTPDNFQSRRPNTSFCFLDIRSPGLGDTAMYLCATSRGQGLGEKLFFGSGTQLSVL.

This clonotype was counted between two and nine times. The chain carries TRBV12-3 or TRBV12-4 and TRBJ2-7, with D possibly matching TRBD2 (6 bases). V lost 9 bases to trimming and J lost 1 base, with 16 bases between them. The CDR3 runs to 14 residues. As DNA, the CDR3 is TGTGCCAGTTGGGCGGGACCGAGATCCTACGAGCAGTACTTC. It encodes CASWAGPRSYEQYF.